Given below is one T cell receptor beta chain in context. These data belong to a study of metastatic and nonmetastatic thyroid tumors. Germline lookup yields CDR1 MNHNY and CDR2 SVGAGI (reference sequence). The CDR3 length is 15 residues. V lost 2 bases and J 7 bases, leaving 15 bases between the germline ends. Until they underwent thyroid surgery, no patient had received any treatment. TCRdb re-called the PCR reads through MiXCR. This sample carries approximately 32,000 clones, around a third of them seen once, and the ten largest clones take roughly a sixth. The chain combines TRBV6-6 with TRBJ2-1, with D uncertain. This clonotype was sampled from a female donor with papillary thyroid cancer or a benign thyroid nodule (not recorded which). Some clones in this sample may be carry-over from other donors' samples. Input material: tumor tissue. The CDR3 spells CASSYPQKLGNEQFF. CDR3 nucleotide sequence: TGTGCCAGCAGTTACCCCCAAAAGCTGGGGAATGAGCAGTTCTTC.